This T cell receptor beta chain was observed in a study of graft-versus-host responses after intestinal transplantation. Findings of the study overall: Detection of GvH clones occurred in recipient marrow, and some had their first appearance in ileum or blood.

TCRdb's table, derived via immunoSEQ multiplex PCR, lists solely in-frame clones and lacks some. Counted here are 80,000 to 90,000 clones, around 90% occurring once; the ten biggest clones make up roughly 0.31%. With respect to this clone: Its antigen remains unidentified.

Germline assignment: CDR1 MNHEY and CDR2 SVGAGI. The CDR3 runs 13 residues. The V end was cut by 8 bases, the J end by 0 bases, with 5 bases between. The chain combines TRBV6-5 with TRBJ2-6; D unresolved. The TCR was taken from a human donor who received an intestinal transplant. Sequences were derived from unstimulated CD4+ T cells sorted from spleen or lymph node cells, sampled before intestinal transplant. The DNA of the CDR3 is TGTGCCAGCTGTCGCTCTGGGGCCAACGTCCTGACTTTC. This sequence encodes CASCRSGANVLTF.